The entry below gives a single T cell receptor beta chain sequence along with its context. Here immunoSEQ multiplex PCR was the method, and the copy in TCRdb shows in-frame clones only, minus some. The table shows around 130,000 clones, with 80% to 95% occurring only once. This entry comes from a study of T cell responses to AZD1222 COVID-19 vaccine. V was clipped by 5 bases and J by 6 bases, with 7 bases between them. This CDR3 comprises 12 residues. The germline gives CDR1 LNHDA, CDR2 SQIVND (reference sequence). Second-dose recipients at about 4 or about 12 weeks were treated as one pooled group. The chain couples TRBV19 to TRBJ1-4; D gene unclear. The TCR sequence derives from an adult who received the AZD1222 COVID-19 vaccine. The material sequenced was peripheral blood, taken 28 days after the second AZD1222 dose. The CDR3 loop reads CASSPLDEKLFF. The CDR3 DNA sequence: TGTGCCAGTAGTCCGCTCGATGAAAAACTGTTTTTT. Based on the CDR3 plus reference TRBV19 and TRBJ1-4, the full variable domain is DGGITQSPKYLFRKEGQNVTLSCEQNLNHDAMYWYRQDPGQGLRLIYYSQIVNDFQKGDIAEGYSVSREKKESFPLTVTSAQKNPTAFYLCASSPLDEKLFFGSGTQLSVL.